This is a list of T cell receptor beta chains from one sample in a study of blood T cell repertoires in COVID-19. Profiled with immunoSEQ multiplex PCR; TCRdb holds only in-frame clones, not every one. The data show about 230,000 clones, around 82% seen once. Sequencing used peripheral blood. These receptors were taken from a man aged 45 to 65 with active or convalescent COVID-19. Both conserved end residues are part of each CDR3. Fields, in order: CDR3 DNA, CDR3 protein, clone size, V gene, J gene, D gene. D genes are given only for firm matches. Clone size is given for some rows only: seen once, a few or many times, or a class if the clone is expanded.

TGTGCCACTACTCCAGACAGTTACTCTGGAAACACCATATATTTT	CATTPDSYSGNTIYF	NA	TRBV15	TRBJ1-3	NA
TGTGCCAGCAGCCAAGAAGGGGACTACACAGATACGCAGTATTTT	CASSQEGDYTDTQYF	NA	TRBV3-1/TRBV3-2	TRBJ2-3	TRBD2
TGTGCCAGCAGCCAATCCAGGGGGCTCTCTATGGATGGCTACACCTTC	CASSQSRGLSMDGYTF	once	TRBV28	TRBJ1-2	TRBD1
TGTGCCAGCAGTACGGCAGGGGGCCTTCAGCCCCAGCATTTT	CASSTAGGLQPQHF	few	TRBV6-2/TRBV6-3	TRBJ1-5	TRBD1
TGCGCCAGCAGCTTGAGTGCAGGGGGTTCATCTAATGAGCAGTTCTTC	CASSLSAGGSSNEQFF	NA	TRBV5-1	TRBJ2-1	TRBD1
TGCGCCAGCAGCTTGGAGATCGGTACAGCTAATTCACCCCTCCACTTT	CASSLEIGTANSPLHF	NA	TRBV5-1	TRBJ1-6	NA
TGTGCCAGCAGTTCACATCCCTTTGGTACCGGGGAGCTGTTTTTT	CASSSHPFGTGELFF	NA	TRBV6-2/TRBV6-3	TRBJ2-2	NA
TGTGCCAGCAGTGACCTGCGGGATCCGGGTGGCTACACCTTC	CASSDLRDPGGYTF	NA	TRBV6-4	TRBJ1-2	NA
TGTGCCAGTAGTATAGCGGGACTAGCGAATTTGAACACCGGGGAGCTGTTTTTT	CASSIAGLANLNTGELFF	NA	TRBV19	TRBJ2-2	TRBD2
TGCGCCAGCAGCTTGGGGGGGCATTCAAACACTGAAGCTTTCTTT	CASSLGGHSNTEAFF	NA	TRBV5-1	TRBJ1-1	NA
TGCGCCAGCAGCCAAGAGGGCGACAAGAACACTGAAGCTTTCTTT	CASSQEGDKNTEAFF	few	TRBV4-1	TRBJ1-1	NA
TGTGCCAGCAGCTTAGCTGGGTCAGGGGGTCAGCCCCAGCATTTT	CASSLAGSGGQPQHF	NA	TRBV7-9	TRBJ1-5	TRBD1
TGTGCCAGCAGCTTCCCGACAGGGGGAAACTATGGCTACACCTTC	CASSFPTGGNYGYTF	NA	TRBV5-4	TRBJ1-2	TRBD1
TGTGCCAGCAGCTCCAGCGCTACTAGTTGGAGCGGGGAGCTGTTTTTT	CASSSSATSWSGELFF	NA	TRBV7-6	TRBJ2-2	NA
TGCGCCAGCAGCTACCCGGGACAGGGAATCAATGAGCAGTTCTTC	CASSYPGQGINEQFF	NA	TRBV5-1	TRBJ2-1	TRBD1
TGTGCCAGCAGTGTAGACAGGACGAACGGCTACACCTTC	CASSVDRTNGYTF	NA	TRBV27	TRBJ1-2	NA
TGTGCCTGGGCGGGGGAGGCAGGGGAGCTGTTTTTT	CAWAGEAGELFF	NA	TRBV30	TRBJ2-2	TRBD2
TGTGCCAGCAGCTTATCAGGGGGCGCTGGAAACACCATATATTTT	CASSLSGGAGNTIYF	once	TRBV28	TRBJ1-3	TRBD1
TGTGCCAGCAGCCAACTCGACAGCCGATCTAATGAAAAACTGTTTTTT	CASSQLDSRSNEKLFF	NA	TRBV14	TRBJ1-4	NA
TGTGCCAGCAGTTTTCCCTCGGGACTAGTGCGGACCGGGGAGCTGTTTTTT	CASSFPSGLVRTGELFF	NA	TRBV28	TRBJ2-2	TRBD2
TGTGCCAGCAGCTTACGGGGGGGCTCCTACAATGAGCAGTTCTTC	CASSLRGGSYNEQFF	NA	TRBV7-2	TRBJ2-1	TRBD2
TGTGCCAGTGCTCTACGTGGTAGAAAACTGTTTTTT	CASALRGRKLFF	NA	TRBV19	TRBJ1-4	NA
TGTGCCAGCAGTGAAGCGCAAGGCAGGGGGGAGACCCAGTACTTC	CASSEAQGRGETQYF	NA	TRBV6-1	TRBJ2-5	TRBD1
TGTGCCAGCAGTGACGCAGGTGCCGTCGACACCTTC	CASSDAGAVDTF	few	TRBV6-1	TRBJ1-2	NA
TGTGCCAGCAGCTTGCCTCAGGGGAGCTCTGGAAACACCATATATTTT	CASSLPQGSSGNTIYF	once	TRBV5-4	TRBJ1-3	NA
TGTGCCTGGAGTGTACAGAGGGTCACTAATGAAAAACTGTTTTTT	CAWSVQRVTNEKLFF	NA	TRBV30	TRBJ1-4	NA
TGTTTAGTATCCCCCGCCACTGAAGCTTTCTTT	CLVSPATEAFF	NA	TRBV30	TRBJ1-1	NA
TGTGCCAGCAGCCAAGACACAGGGCCTGACTATGGCTACACCTTC	CASSQDTGPDYGYTF	NA	TRBV3-1/TRBV3-2	TRBJ1-2	NA
TGTGCCAGCAGCTTAGCTGGGGGACAGGGATCCTATGGCTACACCTTC	CASSLAGGQGSYGYTF	few	TRBV7-9	TRBJ1-2	TRBD1
TGTGCCAGCCTCGGTTCAGGGACTCCTCGGATTGTTTCACCCCTCCACTTT	CASLGSGTPRIVSPLHF	once	TRBV2	TRBJ1-6	NA
TGTGCCAGTAGTATCCCTGGACAGGCATCCTACACTGAAGCTTTCTTT	CASSIPGQASYTEAFF	NA	TRBV19	TRBJ1-1	TRBD1
TGTGCCAGCAGTTCTCCCGGGACTAGCGGTGGTTACGAGCAGTACTTC	CASSSPGTSGGYEQYF	NA	TRBV27	TRBJ2-7	TRBD2
TGTGCCAGCAGTTCCCACAGGGATGGTGGCTACACCTTC	CASSSHRDGGYTF	few	TRBV27	TRBJ1-2	NA
TGTGCCAGTAGTTCAGGGTCGGGTAGCAATCAGCCCCAGCATTTT	CASSSGSGSNQPQHF	NA	TRBV19	TRBJ1-5	NA
TGTGCCAGCAGCTCTCGGGACAGGTCTCACACTGAAGCTTTCTTT	CASSSRDRSHTEAFF	NA	TRBV7-8	TRBJ1-1	TRBD1
TGTGCCACCAGTGATTGGGGGACAGGGAGAACCGGGGAGCTGTTTTTT	CATSDWGTGRTGELFF	NA	TRBV24-1	TRBJ2-2	TRBD1
TGTGCCAGCAGACTTACGCACGTGGGGCCCTACGAGCAGTACTTC	CASRLTHVGPYEQYF	NA	TRBV6-5	TRBJ2-7	NA
TGTGCCAGTAAAGCGGAGTTGGATCAGCCCCAGCATTTT	CASKAELDQPQHF	NA	TRBV19	TRBJ1-5	NA
TGCGCCAGCAGCCAAGATCCGTCCGAAGCGGGGGTCCACAATGAGCAGTTCTTC	CASSQDPSEAGVHNEQFF	NA	TRBV4-3	TRBJ2-1	TRBD2
TGTGCCAGCAACATCGCCGAACAAGAGACCCAGTACTTC	CASNIAEQETQYF	NA	TRBV7-7	TRBJ2-5	NA